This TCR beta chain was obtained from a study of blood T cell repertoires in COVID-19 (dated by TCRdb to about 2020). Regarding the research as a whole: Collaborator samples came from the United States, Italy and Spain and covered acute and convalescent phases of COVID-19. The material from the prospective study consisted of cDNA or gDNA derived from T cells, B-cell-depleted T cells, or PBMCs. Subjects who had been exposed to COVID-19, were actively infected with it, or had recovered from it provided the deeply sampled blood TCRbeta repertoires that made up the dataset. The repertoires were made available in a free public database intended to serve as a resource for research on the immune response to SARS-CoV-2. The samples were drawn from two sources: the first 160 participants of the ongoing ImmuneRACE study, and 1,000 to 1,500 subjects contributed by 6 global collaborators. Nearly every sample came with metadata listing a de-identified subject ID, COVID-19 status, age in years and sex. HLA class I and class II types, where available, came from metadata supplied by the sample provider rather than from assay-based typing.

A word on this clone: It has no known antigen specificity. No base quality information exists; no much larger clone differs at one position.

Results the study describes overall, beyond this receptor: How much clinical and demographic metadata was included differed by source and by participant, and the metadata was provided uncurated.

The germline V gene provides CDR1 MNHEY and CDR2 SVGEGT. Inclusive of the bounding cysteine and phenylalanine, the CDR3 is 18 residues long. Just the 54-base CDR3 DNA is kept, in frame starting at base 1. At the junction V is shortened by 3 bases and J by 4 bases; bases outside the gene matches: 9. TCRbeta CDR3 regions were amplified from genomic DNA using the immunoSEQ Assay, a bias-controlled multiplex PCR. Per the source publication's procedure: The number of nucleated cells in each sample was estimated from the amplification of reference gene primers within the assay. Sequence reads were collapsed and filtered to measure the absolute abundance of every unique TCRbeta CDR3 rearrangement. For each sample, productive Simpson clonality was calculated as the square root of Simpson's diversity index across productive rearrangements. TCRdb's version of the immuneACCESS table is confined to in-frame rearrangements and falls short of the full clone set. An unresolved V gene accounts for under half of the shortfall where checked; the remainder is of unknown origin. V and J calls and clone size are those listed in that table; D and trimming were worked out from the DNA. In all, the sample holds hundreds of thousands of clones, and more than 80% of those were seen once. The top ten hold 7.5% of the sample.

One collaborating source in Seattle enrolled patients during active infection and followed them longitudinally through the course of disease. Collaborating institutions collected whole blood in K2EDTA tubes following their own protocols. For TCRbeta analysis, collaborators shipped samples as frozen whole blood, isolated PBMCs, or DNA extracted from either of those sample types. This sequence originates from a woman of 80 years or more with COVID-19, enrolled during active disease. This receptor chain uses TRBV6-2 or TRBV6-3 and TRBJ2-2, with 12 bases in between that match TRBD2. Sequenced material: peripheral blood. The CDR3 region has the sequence CASSYTGLAGTATGELFF. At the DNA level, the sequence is TGTGCCAGCAGTTATACAGGACTAGCGGGGACAGCCACCGGGGAGCTGTTTTTT.